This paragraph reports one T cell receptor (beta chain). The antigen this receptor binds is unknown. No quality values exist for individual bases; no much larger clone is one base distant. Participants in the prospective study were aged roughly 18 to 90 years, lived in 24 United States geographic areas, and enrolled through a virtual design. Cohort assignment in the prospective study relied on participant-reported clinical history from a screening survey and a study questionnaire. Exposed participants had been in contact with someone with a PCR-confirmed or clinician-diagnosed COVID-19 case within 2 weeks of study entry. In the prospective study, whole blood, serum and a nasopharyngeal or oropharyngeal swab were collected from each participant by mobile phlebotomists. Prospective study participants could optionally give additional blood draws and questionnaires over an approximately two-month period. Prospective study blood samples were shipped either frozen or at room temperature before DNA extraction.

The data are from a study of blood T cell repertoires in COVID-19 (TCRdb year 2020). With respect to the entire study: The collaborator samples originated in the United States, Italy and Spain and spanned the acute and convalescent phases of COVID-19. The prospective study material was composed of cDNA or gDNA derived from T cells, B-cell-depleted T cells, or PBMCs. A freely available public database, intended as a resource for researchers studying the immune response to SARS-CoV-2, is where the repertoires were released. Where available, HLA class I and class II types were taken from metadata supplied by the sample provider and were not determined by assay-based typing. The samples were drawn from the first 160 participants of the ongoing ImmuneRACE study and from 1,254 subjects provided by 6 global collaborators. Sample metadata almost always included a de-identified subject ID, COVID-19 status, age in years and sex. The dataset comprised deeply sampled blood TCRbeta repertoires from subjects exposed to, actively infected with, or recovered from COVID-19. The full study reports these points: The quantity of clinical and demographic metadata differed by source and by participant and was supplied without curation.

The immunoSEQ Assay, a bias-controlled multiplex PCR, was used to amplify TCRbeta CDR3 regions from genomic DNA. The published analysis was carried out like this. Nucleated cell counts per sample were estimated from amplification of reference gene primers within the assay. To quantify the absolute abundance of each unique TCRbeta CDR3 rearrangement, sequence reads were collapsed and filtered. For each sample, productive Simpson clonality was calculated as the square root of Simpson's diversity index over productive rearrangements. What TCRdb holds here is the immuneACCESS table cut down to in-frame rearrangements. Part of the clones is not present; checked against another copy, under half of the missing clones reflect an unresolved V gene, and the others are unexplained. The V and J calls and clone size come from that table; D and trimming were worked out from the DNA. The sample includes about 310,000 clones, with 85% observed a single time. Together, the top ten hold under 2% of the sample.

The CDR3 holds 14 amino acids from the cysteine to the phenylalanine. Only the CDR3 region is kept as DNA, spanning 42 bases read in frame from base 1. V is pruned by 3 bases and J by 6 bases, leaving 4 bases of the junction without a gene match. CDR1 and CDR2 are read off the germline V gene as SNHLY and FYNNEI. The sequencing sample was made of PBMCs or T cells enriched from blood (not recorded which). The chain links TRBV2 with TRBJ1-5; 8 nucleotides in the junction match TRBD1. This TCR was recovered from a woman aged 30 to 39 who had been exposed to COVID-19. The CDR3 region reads CASSEDRVSQPQHF. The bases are TGTGCCAGCAGTGAGGACAGGGTTAGTCAGCCCCAGCATTTT.